The next 2 T cell receptor beta chains were all read from a single sample in a study of blood T cell repertoires in COVID-19. Profiled with immunoSEQ multiplex PCR; TCRdb holds only in-frame clones, not every one. The table lists over 150,000 clones, approximately 91% of them singletons. Sample: peripheral blood. The receptors were gathered from a man younger than 35 with acute or convalescent COVID-19.

The chain carries TRBV4-2 and TRBJ1-5; D uncertain. The CDR3 spans 14 residues. Germline loops: CDR1 LGHNA, CDR2 YNFKEQ. Trimming took off 0 bases at V and 0 bases at J, with 3 bases between the two ends. The CDR3 region has the DNA TGTGCCAGCAGCCAAGATTATAGCAATCAGCCCCAGCATTTT. Translated, it gives CASSQDYSNQPQHF.

Written as DNA, the CDR3 is TGTGCCAGCAGCCAAGTTGCTGGCTTGTCTGGCTACACCTTC. This translates into CASSQVAGLSGYTF. The chain recombines TRBV14 with TRBJ1-2; D is undetermined. In germline, CDR1 is SGHDN, CDR2 FVKESK. Trimming took 1 base from V and 7 from J, leaving 13 bases between them. The CDR3 has 14 residues. Based on the CDR3 plus reference TRBV14 and TRBJ1-2, the full variable domain is EAGVTQFPSHSVIEKGQTVTLRCDPISGHDNLYWYRRVMGKEIKFLLHFVKESKQDESGMPNNRFLAERTGGTYSTLKVQPAELEDSGVYFCASSQVAGLSGYTFGSGTRLTVV.